This T cell receptor (beta chain) was identified during a study of monozygotic twins with inflammatory bowel disease. Study results and limitations: Fewer clonotypes were shared with others by IBD patients than by healthy twins, especially with disease activity.

The CDR3 loop spans 15 amino acids. Germline V CDR1 and CDR2: SGHTA, FQGNSA. TCRdb processed the 5' RACE reads again and assigns one entry to each CDR3 protein, with no DNA. The table lists about 300,000 distinct CDR3 sequences. The authors isolated total RNA from whole blood without sorting T cells. Regarding this clonotype: The antigen is unknown.

Sequencing used blood. This chain connects TRBV7-2 to TRBJ1-1; there is no DNA to check the TCRdb D call of TRBD1. The TCR comes from a human donor with ulcerative colitis or Crohn's disease, or a healthy co-twin of an affected twin (not recorded which). The CDR3 loop is CASSLAGHLNTEAFF.